The rows below give T cell receptor beta chains drawn from one sample of a study of blood T cell repertoires in COVID-19. Clones were sequenced by immunoSEQ multiplex PCR, and TCRdb holds only the in-frame ones, with some missing. The sample contains more than 35,000 clones, approximately 85% of which appear only once. Material for sequencing was peripheral blood. The origin of the receptors is a human donor in a cohort sampled during active COVID-19. Both conserved end residues are part of each CDR3. The order of the fields is V gene, J gene, clone size, D gene, CDR3 protein, CDR3 DNA. The D gene is left open where the match is weak. Clone size is stated in some rows and not others, as once, few, many or a class when expanded.

v_gene: TRBV5-1
j_gene: TRBJ2-7
abundance: medium-sized
d_gene: -
CDR3aa: CASSEGSGYEQYF
CDR3nt: TGCGCCAGCAGCGAGGGTAGTGGCTACGAGCAGTACTTC

v_gene: TRBV19
j_gene: TRBJ2-2
abundance: -
d_gene: -
CDR3aa: CASSGGPTGELFF
CDR3nt: TGTGCCAGTAGCGGGGGGCCGACCGGGGAGCTGTTTTTT

v_gene: TRBV7-3
j_gene: TRBJ2-3
abundance: -
d_gene: -
CDR3aa: CASSLNPGADTQYF
CDR3nt: TGTGCCAGCAGCTTAAATCCAGGGGCAGATACGCAGTATTTT

v_gene: TRBV5-1
j_gene: TRBJ2-1
abundance: -
d_gene: TRBD2
CDR3aa: CASSLSLGTSEFMSYNEQFF
CDR3nt: TGCGCCAGCAGCTTGAGTCTCGGTACTAGCGAATTTATGTCCTACAATGAGCAGTTCTTC

v_gene: TRBV7-2
j_gene: TRBJ2-7
abundance: -
d_gene: -
CDR3aa: CASSSMTGPLEQYF
CDR3nt: TGTGCCAGCAGCTCGATGACAGGACCGCTCGAGCAGTACTTC

v_gene: TRBV15
j_gene: TRBJ2-6
abundance: once
d_gene: -
CDR3aa: CATSRGPSGANVLTF
CDR3nt: TGTGCCACCAGCAGAGGGCCATCTGGGGCCAACGTCCTGACTTTC

v_gene: TRBV4-1
j_gene: TRBJ1-4
abundance: -
d_gene: -
CDR3aa: CASSQEREKLFF
CDR3nt: TGCGCCAGCAGCCAAGAGAGAGAAAAACTGTTTTTT

v_gene: TRBV18
j_gene: TRBJ1-1
abundance: -
d_gene: -
CDR3aa: CASSPPMNTEAFF
CDR3nt: TGTGCCAGCTCACCACCCATGAACACTGAAGCTTTCTTT

v_gene: TRBV11-3
j_gene: TRBJ1-1
abundance: -
d_gene: -
CDR3aa: CASSLRGGETEAFF
CDR3nt: TGTGCCAGCAGCTTACGGGGGGGAGAGACTGAAGCTTTCTTT

v_gene: TRBV24-1
j_gene: TRBJ2-1
abundance: -
d_gene: TRBD1
CDR3aa: CATSDSISGTGDNEQFF
CDR3nt: TGTGCCACCAGTGATTCGATAAGCGGGACAGGGGACAATGAGCAGTTCTTC

v_gene: TRBV5-1
j_gene: TRBJ1-5
abundance: -
d_gene: -
CDR3aa: CASSLEGDGSQPQHF
CDR3nt: TGCGCCAGCAGCTTAGAGGGTGACGGGAGTCAGCCCCAGCATTTT

v_gene: TRBV15
j_gene: TRBJ2-5
abundance: -
d_gene: TRBD2
CDR3aa: CATSREIAGGQKTQYF
CDR3nt: TGTGCCACCAGCAGAGAAATAGCGGGGGGGCAGAAGACCCAGTACTTC

v_gene: TRBV4-1
j_gene: TRBJ1-3
abundance: few
d_gene: TRBD1
CDR3aa: CASSSDRGSGNTIYF
CDR3nt: TGCGCCAGCAGCTCAGACAGGGGATCTGGAAACACCATATATTTT

v_gene: TRBV2
j_gene: TRBJ2-3
abundance: -
d_gene: -
CDR3aa: CASRATPATHTDTQYF
CDR3nt: TGTGCCAGCAGAGCTACCCCCGCGACTCACACAGATACGCAGTATTTT

v_gene: TRBV5-8
j_gene: TRBJ1-1
abundance: -
d_gene: TRBD1
CDR3aa: CASSLGTGLAEAFF
CDR3nt: TGTGCCAGCAGCTTGGGGACAGGGCTAGCCGAAGCTTTCTTT

v_gene: TRBV5-4
j_gene: TRBJ2-1
abundance: -
d_gene: -
CDR3aa: CASSRDGGTFSYNEQFF
CDR3nt: TGTGCCAGCAGCCGGGACGGCGGGACTTTCTCCTACAATGAGCAGTTCTTC

v_gene: TRBV18
j_gene: TRBJ1-5
abundance: -
d_gene: -
CDR3aa: CASSPGQGNGQPQHF
CDR3nt: TGTGCCAGCTCACCAGGCCAGGGGAACGGTCAGCCCCAGCATTTT

v_gene: TRBV6-2/TRBV6-3
j_gene: TRBJ1-3
abundance: -
d_gene: -
CDR3aa: CASSLGSFSGNTIYF
CDR3nt: TGTGCCAGCAGTTTGGGGAGCTTCTCTGGAAACACCATATATTTT

v_gene: TRBV19
j_gene: TRBJ2-2
abundance: -
d_gene: -
CDR3aa: CASSMQRANTGELFF
CDR3nt: TGTGCCAGTAGTATGCAAAGAGCGAACACCGGGGAGCTGTTTTTT

v_gene: TRBV10-2
j_gene: TRBJ2-7
abundance: once
d_gene: TRBD2
CDR3aa: CASSEIASGNPYEQYF
CDR3nt: TGCGCCAGCAGTGAGATCGCTAGCGGAAATCCCTACGAGCAGTACTTC

v_gene: TRBV7-2
j_gene: TRBJ1-5
abundance: -
d_gene: -
CDR3aa: CASSPVGGAPRSQHF
CDR3nt: TGTGCCAGCAGCCCCGTTGGGGGGGCCCCTCGGTCCCAGCATTTT

v_gene: TRBV5-1
j_gene: TRBJ1-3
abundance: -
d_gene: -
CDR3aa: CASSLAQGGNTIYF
CDR3nt: TGCGCCAGCAGCTTGGCACAGGGTGGAAACACCATATATTTT

v_gene: TRBV11-2
j_gene: TRBJ1-1
abundance: -
d_gene: TRBD1
CDR3aa: CASSLETGPEAFF
CDR3nt: TGTGCCAGCAGCTTAGAGACAGGGCCTGAAGCTTTCTTT

v_gene: TRBV2
j_gene: TRBJ1-4
abundance: -
d_gene: -
CDR3aa: CATLRGGSEKLFF
CDR3nt: TGTGCCACCCTACGGGGGGGAAGTGAAAAACTGTTTTTT

v_gene: TRBV27
j_gene: TRBJ1-5
abundance: -
d_gene: -
CDR3aa: CASSLAQGRQPQHF
CDR3nt: TGTGCCAGCAGTTTGGCACAGGGACGGCAGCCCCAGCATTTT

v_gene: TRBV30
j_gene: TRBJ2-2
abundance: once
d_gene: -
CDR3aa: CAWSVVRTGELFF
CDR3nt: TGTGCCTGGAGTGTCGTTCGGACCGGGGAGCTGTTTTTT

v_gene: TRBV7-9
j_gene: TRBJ1-6
abundance: few
d_gene: TRBD1
CDR3aa: CASSEQTGANSPLHF
CDR3nt: TGTGCCAGCAGCGAACAGACAGGGGCTAACTCACCCCTCCACTTT

v_gene: TRBV2
j_gene: TRBJ2-5
abundance: -
d_gene: -
CDR3aa: CASIKDFLETQYF
CDR3nt: TGTGCCAGCATTAAGGACTTTCTAGAGACCCAGTACTTC

v_gene: TRBV3-1/TRBV3-2
j_gene: TRBJ1-2
abundance: -
d_gene: -
CDR3aa: CASTQDNSPSYGYTF
CDR3nt: TGTGCCAGCACCCAAGATAACAGCCCCTCCTATGGCTACACCTTC

v_gene: TRBV12-3/TRBV12-4
j_gene: TRBJ1-1
abundance: -
d_gene: -
CDR3aa: CASRRGGEAFF
CDR3nt: TGTGCCAGCAGGAGGGGAGGGGAAGCTTTCTTT

v_gene: TRBV5-1
j_gene: TRBJ2-7
abundance: -
d_gene: -
CDR3aa: CASSLRDEQYF
CDR3nt: TGCGCCAGCAGCTTACGGGACGAGCAGTACTTC

v_gene: TRBV6-1
j_gene: TRBJ1-3
abundance: -
d_gene: -
CDR3aa: CASSDPSSSGNTIYF
CDR3nt: TGTGCCAGCAGTGACCCCTCTTCCTCTGGAAACACCATATATTTT

v_gene: TRBV7-7
j_gene: TRBJ2-5
abundance: -
d_gene: TRBD2
CDR3aa: CASSLGLAGGGETQYF
CDR3nt: TGTGCTAGCAGCTTAGGACTAGCGGGAGGGGGAGAGACCCAGTACTTC

v_gene: TRBV28
j_gene: TRBJ1-2
abundance: -
d_gene: -
CDR3aa: CASSSGWDYGYTF
CDR3nt: TGTGCCAGCAGTTCAGGGTGGGACTATGGCTACACCTTC

v_gene: TRBV12-3/TRBV12-4
j_gene: TRBJ2-1
abundance: -
d_gene: -
CDR3aa: CASSTTGYNEQFF
CDR3nt: TGTGCCAGCAGTACAACAGGCTACAATGAGCAGTTCTTC

v_gene: TRBV2
j_gene: TRBJ1-5
abundance: -
d_gene: TRBD1
CDR3aa: CASRDRAGSLNQPQHF
CDR3nt: TGTGCCAGCAGAGACAGGGCGGGGTCCCTCAATCAGCCCCAGCATTTT

v_gene: TRBV29-1
j_gene: TRBJ2-5
abundance: -
d_gene: -
CDR3aa: CSARRSEGEGTQYF
CDR3nt: TGCAGCGCTCGAAGATCGGAGGGAGAAGGGACCCAGTACTTC

v_gene: TRBV30
j_gene: TRBJ1-1
abundance: -
d_gene: -
CDR3aa: CAWNGAGDTEAFF
CDR3nt: TGTGCCTGGAACGGGGCAGGGGACACTGAAGCTTTCTTT

v_gene: TRBV5-1
j_gene: TRBJ2-6
abundance: -
d_gene: -
CDR3aa: CASTESGGGANVLTF
CDR3nt: TGCGCCAGCACAGAATCCGGGGGAGGCGCCAACGTCCTGACTTTC

v_gene: TRBV2
j_gene: TRBJ1-1
abundance: -
d_gene: TRBD1
CDR3aa: CASRWTGWTEAFF
CDR3nt: TGTGCCAGCAGGTGGACAGGGTGGACTGAAGCTTTCTTT

v_gene: TRBV20-1
j_gene: TRBJ1-5
abundance: -
d_gene: TRBD1
CDR3aa: CSASESTGSNQPQHF
CDR3nt: TGCAGTGCTAGTGAGTCGACAGGGAGCAATCAGCCCCAGCATTTT

v_gene: TRBV2
j_gene: TRBJ1-4
abundance: -
d_gene: -
CDR3aa: CASSVGEKLFF
CDR3nt: TGTGCCAGCAGTGTGGGCGAAAAACTGTTTTTT

v_gene: TRBV5-6
j_gene: TRBJ2-2
abundance: -
d_gene: -
CDR3aa: CASSLVGGTNTGELFF
CDR3nt: TGTGCCAGCAGCTTGGTAGGGGGAACCAACACCGGGGAGCTGTTTTTT

v_gene: TRBV30
j_gene: TRBJ2-7
abundance: once
d_gene: TRBD1
CDR3aa: CAWSVQGTGGGREQYF
CDR3nt: TGTGCCTGGAGTGTACAGGGGACCGGTGGGGGCCGGGAGCAGTACTTC

v_gene: TRBV7-9
j_gene: TRBJ1-2
abundance: -
d_gene: TRBD1
CDR3aa: CASSFKGTGAGYGYTF
CDR3nt: TGTGCCAGCAGCTTTAAAGGGACAGGGGCGGGCTATGGCTACACCTTC

v_gene: TRBV4-1
j_gene: TRBJ2-2
abundance: -
d_gene: -
CDR3aa: CASSQEAGPAGGTGELFF
CDR3nt: TGCGCCAGCAGCCAAGAGGCCGGTCCCGCAGGCGGGACCGGGGAGCTGTTTTTT

v_gene: TRBV19
j_gene: TRBJ2-7
abundance: -
d_gene: -
CDR3aa: CASSPGTYSYEQYF
CDR3nt: TGTGCCAGTAGCCCCGGGACTTACTCCTACGAGCAGTACTTC